Listed below are T cell receptor beta chains from one sample, sequenced in a study of siplizumab effects on memory and regulatory T cells. TCRdb's table, derived via immunoSEQ multiplex PCR, lists solely in-frame clones and lacks some. The data show tens of thousands of clones, 80% to 95% seen once. Material: CD8+ T cells sorted from blood. Receptors originate from a human donor in good health. The CDR3 runs from the conserved cysteine through the conserved F or W. D genes are given only for firm matches. Size values are once, few and many counts, or a class for expanded clones, and some rows have none.

V gene	D gene	clone size	J gene	CDR3 protein	CDR3 DNA
TRBV4-1	TRBD1	once	TRBJ2-5	CASSQGTGAETQYF	TGCGCCAGCAGCCAAGGAACAGGGGCAGAGACCCAGTACTTC
TRBV5-1	TRBD2	once	TRBJ2-1	CASSLGLAGPYNEQFF	TGCGCCAGCAGCCTAGGACTAGCGGGACCTTACAATGAGCAGTTCTTC
TRBV27	.	.	TRBJ2-7	CASSFALEGGEQYF	TGTGCCAGCAGTTTCGCACTGGAAGGGGGGGAGCAGTACTTC
TRBV19	.	.	TRBJ2-7	CASSMMADSEQYF	TGTGCCAGTAGTATGATGGCAGATAGTGAGCAGTACTTC
TRBV13	.	.	TRBJ2-3	CASSLARGTDTQYF	TGTGCCAGCAGCCTTGCGCGGGGCACAGATACGCAGTATTTT
TRBV28	.	.	TRBJ2-7	CASSRDNLRGEQYF	TGTGCCAGTAGCCGGGACAACCTTCGTGGCGAGCAGTACTTC
TRBV28	.	.	TRBJ1-1	CASTFSGPDDEAFF	TGTGCCAGCACCTTCTCCGGCCCGGACGATGAAGCTTTCTTT
TRBV6-6	TRBD2	.	TRBJ2-7	CASSYGTSRSYEQYF	TGTGCCAGCAGTTACGGGACTAGCAGGTCCTACGAGCAGTACTTC
TRBV29-1	.	.	TRBJ2-1	CSVGGSLGGYNEQFF	TGCAGCGTTGGGGGTAGCCTTGGGGGTTACAATGAGCAGTTCTTC
TRBV2	TRBD2	.	TRBJ2-7	CASRNPLAASYEQYF	TGTGCCAGCAGAAATCCACTAGCGGCCTCCTACGAGCAGTACTTC
TRBV29-1	.	.	TRBJ2-7	CSVAPTGYEQYF	TGCAGCGTCGCCCCAACGGGCTACGAGCAGTACTTC
TRBV7-9	.	.	TRBJ1-1	CASSFWGDASQAAFF	TGTGCCAGCAGCTTTTGGGGGGATGCGAGTCAAGCAGCTTTCTTT
TRBV18	TRBD2	.	TRBJ2-3	CASSPVVAGSTDTQYF	TGTGCCAGCTCACCGGTGGTAGCGGGGAGCACAGATACGCAGTATTTT
TRBV15	TRBD2	.	TRBJ2-1	CATSRGLAGGSNEQFF	TGTGCCACCAGCAGGGGACTAGCGGGAGGGTCTAATGAGCAGTTCTTC
TRBV19	TRBD2	.	TRBJ2-7	CASSIDPAGSRYEQYF	TGTGCCAGTAGTATTGACCCAGCGGGATCCAGGTACGAGCAGTACTTC
TRBV29-1	TRBD2	.	TRBJ2-1	CSVVMLAGVYNEQFF	TGCAGCGTTGTTATGCTAGCGGGCGTCTACAATGAGCAGTTCTTC
TRBV4-2	TRBD2	.	TRBJ2-1	CASSQDMRGLASYNEQFF	TGTGCCAGCAGCCAAGATATGCGGGGACTAGCATCCTACAATGAGCAGTTCTTC
TRBV9	.	.	TRBJ2-1	CASSVAAGLPTYNEQFF	TGTGCCAGCAGCGTAGCGGCGGGATTACCGACCTACAATGAGCAGTTCTTC
TRBV29-1	.	few	TRBJ1-1	CSVDGRNTEAFF	TGCAGCGTTGACGGGCGGAACACTGAAGCTTTCTTT
TRBV4-3	.	.	TRBJ2-2	CASSPGDNTGELFF	TGCGCCAGCAGCCCGGGGGATAACACCGGGGAGCTGTTTTTT
TRBV9	TRBD2	.	TRBJ2-1	CASSVVAGGQYNEQFF	TGTGCCAGCAGCGTAGTGGCGGGAGGGCAATACAATGAGCAGTTCTTC
TRBV5-5	TRBD2	.	TRBJ2-3	CASSLRGLALSTDTQYF	TGTGCCAGCAGCTTAAGGGGACTAGCGCTAAGCACAGATACGCAGTATTTT
TRBV10-3	.	.	TRBJ2-1	CASRLVEEDEQFF	TGTGCCAGCAGACTAGTTGAGGAGGATGAGCAGTTCTTC
TRBV5-4	.	.	TRBJ2-1	CASSPPGGNSYNEQFF	TGTGCCAGCAGCCCGCCAGGTGGGAACTCCTACAATGAGCAGTTCTTC
TRBV29-1	.	once	TRBJ1-2	CSVVLVSGDYGYTF	TGCAGCGTTGTTTTGGTCTCGGGGGACTATGGCTACACCTTC
TRBV6-5	.	.	TRBJ1-1	CASGMERSTEAFF	TGTGCCAGCGGTATGGAGAGGAGCACTGAAGCTTTCTTT
TRBV7-8	.	.	TRBJ1-4	CASSLEPRGEKLFF	TGTGCCAGCAGCTTAGAACCCCGGGGTGAAAAACTGTTTTTT
TRBV7-9	.	.	TRBJ2-7	CASSSQVGEQYF	TGTGCCAGCAGCTCTCAGGTGGGAGAGCAGTACTTC
TRBV28	.	.	TRBJ2-7	CASTPTSNGEQYF	TGTGCCAGCACCCCTACTAGCAACGGCGAGCAGTACTTC
TRBV21-1	.	.	TRBJ1-1	CAFQREGQNTEAFF	TGTGCCTTCCAAAGGGAAGGGCAGAACACTGAAGCTTTCTTT